This T cell receptor beta chain was identified in a study of synovial regulatory T cells in juvenile arthritis. Study overall: Six patients were on methotrexate and three were untreated.

Overall study results and limits: Compared with other blood Treg cells, inflammation-associated Treg cells had reduced TCR diversity. iaTreg cells shared more CDR3 sequences with synovial Tregs than other blood Tregs did.

Germline V lookup: CDR1 SGDLS, CDR2 YYNGEE. The CDR3 runs to 18 residues. No coding sequence is recorded. On this clone itself: What it binds is not known.

Clones were sequenced by immunoSEQ multiplex PCR, and TCRdb holds only the in-frame ones, with some missing. This sample's table has 7,700 or so clones. The chain employs TRBV9 and TRBJ2-3. The TCR was taken from a donor younger than 35 with juvenile idiopathic arthritis. Material: Treg cells from blood. Specified subset: remaining (HLA-DR-negative) circulating blood Treg cells. CDR3 sequence: CASSVGVHGRQPTDTQYF.